What follows are 16 T cell receptor beta chains derived from one specimen sequenced in a study of cytomegalovirus exposure and HLA in healthy donors. This PCR relied on a set of 60 Vbeta primers and 13 Jbeta primers. Method: immunoSEQ multiplex PCR; TCRdb's copy keeps in-frame clones and lacks some. The data show approximately 180,000 clones, with more than 60% seen just once and 2.5% held by the top ten. Sequencing used PBMCs. These receptors all come from a human donor in good health.

This chain uses TRBV10-3 with TRBJ1-2, with 11 bases aligning to TRBD1. With 2 bases clipped from V and 0 bases from J, the junction kept 2 bases outside the gene matches. From germline, CDR1 is ENHRY and CDR2 SYGVKD. The CDR3 totals 16 residues. Here the CDR3 reads CAISEPGQGANYGYTF. The CDR3, as DNA: TGTGCCATCAGTGAGCCGGGACAGGGGGCTAACTATGGCTACACCTTC.

There are a few counts of this clone. V usage is TRBV4-2 and J usage is TRBJ1-2, with unresolved D. Germline CDR1 and CDR2: LGHNA and YNFKEQ. Trimming stripped 0 bases from V and 1 base from J, with 9 bases between. This CDR3 region has 15 residues. The CDR3 spells CASSQEKRVNYGYTF. The CDR3 DNA is TGTGCCAGCAGCCAAGAGAAGAGAGTTAACTATGGCTACACCTTC.

About this clone itself: Other DNA variants within this sample encode the same CDR3. The rearrangement links TRBV4-1 to TRBJ1-1; D is ambiguous. Trimming stripped 1 base from V and 8 bases from J, with 17 bases between. The CDR3 has 15 residues. Germline CDR1 reads MGHRA; CDR2 reads YSYEKL. As DNA, the CDR3 is TGCGCCAGCAGCCAAGTCTTGGAGGGTTCATACGAAGCTTTCTTT. Protein: CASSQVLEGSYEAFF.

The CDR3 reads CASSVQGPNSPLHF. The CDR3 DNA follows: TGTGCCAGCAGCGTACAGGGGCCGAATTCACCCCTCCACTTT. The chain couples TRBV6-5 to TRBJ1-6; 7 bases map to TRBD1. Germline CDR1 is MNHEY and CDR2 is SVGAGI. Trimming removed 6 bases from V and 7 bases from J; junction bases left unmatched: 6. The CDR3 sequence is 14 residues long.

This rearrangement joins TRBV7-3 to TRBJ2-1, with 9 nucleotides matching TRBD2. The J segment lost 7 bases and the V segment lost 2 bases, leaving 3 bases of the junction unmatched. The CDR3 covers 14 residues. Germline-derived CDR1 and CDR2 are SGHTA and FQGTGA. As DNA, the CDR3 is TGTGCCAGCAGCTTAGCGGGGGGGGTTAATGAGCAGTTCTTC. It is translated as CASSLAGGVNEQFF.

The chain recombines TRBV15 with TRBJ2-7; 8 nucleotides agree with TRBD1. CDR1 is LNHNV, CDR2 YYDKDF, per germline (reference sequence). J gave up 3 bases and V 0 bases, and 4 bases lay outside the gene matches. The CDR3 has 15 residues. In nucleotides, the CDR3 is TGTGCCACCAGCAGAGAGCAGGGGGCCCACTACGAGCAGTACTTC. It translates to CATSREQGAHYEQYF.

The rearrangement joins TRBV7-2 to TRBJ2-1; TRBD1 matches at 8 bases. Germline V gene sequence: CDR1 SGHTA, CDR2 FQGNSA. The CDR3 is 15 residues long. Losses at the gene ends were 5 bases for V and 3 bases for J; bases not matched to a gene: 6. CDR3 region: CASSLKGTGYNEQFF. CDR3 bases: TGTGCCAGCAGCCTGAAAGGGACAGGCTACAATGAGCAGTTCTTC.

The genes are TRBV6-5 and TRBJ1-4, with TRBD1 identical over 11 bases. Unmatched junction bases numbered 4, after V lost 4 bases and J lost 3 bases. CDR1 and CDR2 from the germline V gene are MNHEY and SVGAGI. The CDR3 sequence is 16 residues long. CDR3 in amino acids: CASSLDRGPANEKLFF. The CDR3 coding sequence is TGTGCCAGCAGTTTGGACAGGGGGCCGGCTAATGAAAAACTGTTTTTT.

This chain links TRBV7-3 with TRBJ2-3; D is unclear. Germline V gene sequence: CDR1 SGHTA, CDR2 FQGTGA. This CDR3 is 14 amino acids long. V dropped 3 bases and J dropped 2 bases, with 9 bases sitting between them. The CDR3 region has the DNA TGTGCCAGCAGCTTGGAGAGGTCCACAGATACGCAGTATTTT. Translated, it gives CASSLERSTDTQYF. Supplemented by reference TRBV7-3 and TRBJ2-3, the full variable domain reads GAGVSQTPSNKVTEKGKYVELRCDPISGHTALYWYRQSLGQGPEFLIYFQGTGAADDSGLPNDRFFAVRPEGSVSTLKIQRTERGDSAVYLCASSLERSTDTQYFGPGTRLTVL.

V usage is TRBV9 and J usage is TRBJ1-1; TRBD1 matches at 9 bases. CDR1 SGDLS and CDR2 YYNGEE come from the germline V gene. The CDR3 consists of 15 residues. V dropped 2 bases and J dropped 5; count of bases not matched to a gene: 7. The CDR3 sequence: CASSVQGQGFTEAFF. In nucleotides, the CDR3 is TGTGCCAGCAGCGTTCAGGGACAGGGCTTTACTGAAGCTTTCTTT.

The genes are TRBV27 and TRBJ2-7; 7 nucleotides align to TRBD1. From germline, CDR1 is MNHEY and CDR2 SMNVEV (reference sequence). Germline trimming cut 11 bases from V and 2 bases from J; bases unmatched to any gene: 9. This CDR3 is built from 13 residues. This chain's CDR3 is CAVAGTETYEQYF. CDR3 in DNA: TGTGCCGTCGCCGGGACAGAAACCTACGAGCAGTACTTC.

V is TRBV5-4 and J is TRBJ2-5; the D is unclear. CDR3 length: 13 amino acids. Trimming cost V 1 base and J 2 bases, with 6 bases left between them. The germline V gene has CDR1 SGHNT and CDR2 YYREEE (reference sequence). The CDR3 loop reads CASSLRAQETQYF. The DNA for the CDR3 is TGTGCCAGCAGCTTGAGAGCGCAAGAGACCCAGTACTTC.

The V call is TRBV19, the J call TRBJ2-3; 12 nucleotides agree with TRBD1. After removal of 4 bases from V and 4 bases from J, the junction contained 3 bases not matched to a gene. CDR3 length equals 15 residues. Germline assignment: CDR1 LNHDA and CDR2 SQIVND (reference sequence). CDR3 nucleotide sequence: TGTGCCAGTAGTACGGGACAGGGGGCGGCAGATACGCAGTATTTT. It is translated as CASSTGQGAADTQYF.

V and J are TRBV18 and TRBJ2-5; D is perhaps TRBD2 (5 bases). TRBJ2-7 explains the end of the DNA better; the J call may be wrong. The CDR3 has 14 residues. Germline V lookup: CDR1 KGHSH, CDR2 LQKENI. The DNA for the CDR3 is TGTGCCAGCTCGTCGGTGGGTGGAGGCGACGAGCAGTACTTC. As protein: CASSSVGGGDEQYF.

The chain couples TRBV13 to TRBJ1-3, with TRBD1 matching over 8 bases. V dropped 3 bases and J dropped 3; count of bases not matched to a gene: 7. The CDR3 has 16 amino acids. Germline V gives CDR1 PRHDT, CDR2 FYEKMQ (reference sequence). CDR3 residues: CASSFIGQGGGNTIYF. Here the CDR3 DNA reads TGTGCCAGCAGCTTCATCGGACAGGGAGGTGGAAACACCATATATTTT. The variable domain in full, completed from reference TRBV13 and TRBJ1-3, reads AAGVIQSPRHLIKEKRETATLKCYPIPRHDTVYWYQQGPGQDPQFLISFYEKMQSDKGSIPDRFSAQQFSDYHSELNMSSLELGDSALYFCASSFIGQGGGNTIYFGEGSWLTVV.

This clone was seen more than once but under ten times. The rearrangement joins TRBV4-1 to TRBJ2-3; the match to TRBD2 covers 9 bases. V gave up 2 bases and J gave up 2 bases; unmatched junction bases: 2. From germline, CDR1 is MGHRA and CDR2 YSYEKL. This CDR3 is built from 15 residues. The CDR3 nucleotides are TGCGCCAGCAGCCAACTAGCGGGGTCCACAGATACGCAGTATTTT. This translates into CASSQLAGSTDTQYF.